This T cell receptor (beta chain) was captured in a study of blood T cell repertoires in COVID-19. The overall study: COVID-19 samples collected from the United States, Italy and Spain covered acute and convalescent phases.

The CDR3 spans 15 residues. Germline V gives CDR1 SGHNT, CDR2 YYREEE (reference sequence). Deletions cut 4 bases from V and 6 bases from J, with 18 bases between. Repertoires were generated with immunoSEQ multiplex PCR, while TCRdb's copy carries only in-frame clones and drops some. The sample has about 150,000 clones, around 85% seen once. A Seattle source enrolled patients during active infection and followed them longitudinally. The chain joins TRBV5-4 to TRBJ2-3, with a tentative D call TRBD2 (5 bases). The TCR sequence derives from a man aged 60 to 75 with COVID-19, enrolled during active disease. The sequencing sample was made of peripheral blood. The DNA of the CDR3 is TGTGCCAGCAGCCCAGGAGGCGGGTTGGGGGATACGCAGTATTTT. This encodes CASSPGGGLGDTQYF. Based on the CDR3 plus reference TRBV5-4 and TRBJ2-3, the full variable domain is ETGVTQSPTHLIKTRGQQVTLRCSSQSGHNTVSWYQQALGQGPQFIFQYYREEENGRGNFPPRFSGLQFPNYSSELNVNALELDDSALYLCASSPGGGLGDTQYFGPGTRLTVL.